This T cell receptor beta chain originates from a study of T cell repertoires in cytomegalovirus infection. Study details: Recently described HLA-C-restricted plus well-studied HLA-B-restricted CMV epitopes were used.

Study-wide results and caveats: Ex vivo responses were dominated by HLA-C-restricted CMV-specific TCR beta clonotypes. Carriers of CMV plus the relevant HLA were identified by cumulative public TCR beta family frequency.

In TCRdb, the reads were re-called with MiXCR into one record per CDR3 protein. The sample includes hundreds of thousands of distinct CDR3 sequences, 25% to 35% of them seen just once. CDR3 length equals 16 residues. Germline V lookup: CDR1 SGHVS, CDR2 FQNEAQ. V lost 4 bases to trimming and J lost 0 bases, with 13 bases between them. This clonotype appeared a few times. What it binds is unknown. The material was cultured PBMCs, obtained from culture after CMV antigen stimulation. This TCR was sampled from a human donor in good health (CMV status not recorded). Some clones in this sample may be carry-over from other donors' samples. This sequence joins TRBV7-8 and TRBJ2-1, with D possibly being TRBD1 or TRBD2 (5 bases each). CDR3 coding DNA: TGTGCCAGCAGCTACGCTAGGGGAGTCTCCTACAATGAGCAGTTCTTC. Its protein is CASSYARGVSYNEQFF.